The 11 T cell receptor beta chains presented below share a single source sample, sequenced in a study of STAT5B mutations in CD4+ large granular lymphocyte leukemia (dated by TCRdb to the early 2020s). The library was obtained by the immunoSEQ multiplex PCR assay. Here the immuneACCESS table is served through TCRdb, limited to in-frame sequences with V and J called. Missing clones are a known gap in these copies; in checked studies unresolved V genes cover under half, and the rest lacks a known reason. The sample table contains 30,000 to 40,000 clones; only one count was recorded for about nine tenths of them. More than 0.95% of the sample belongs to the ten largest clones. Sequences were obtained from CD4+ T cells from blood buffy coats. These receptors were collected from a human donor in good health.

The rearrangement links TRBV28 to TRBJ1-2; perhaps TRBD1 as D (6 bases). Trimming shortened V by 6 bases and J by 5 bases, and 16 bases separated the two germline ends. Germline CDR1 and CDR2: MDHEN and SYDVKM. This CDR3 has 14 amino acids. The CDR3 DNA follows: TGTGCCAGCAGGGTTACGGGAGGGGGTTATGGCTACACCTTC. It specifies CASRVTGGGYGYTF.

The CDR3 DNA follows: TGTGCCAGCTCACCGACCGCAGACGCGTCCTACGAGCAGTACTTC. Amino acids: CASSPTADASYEQYF. V and J are TRBV18 and TRBJ2-7; no clear D. Germline CDR1 KGHSH, CDR2 LQKENI. The CDR3 totals 15 residues. V dropped 3 bases and J dropped 1 base, with 13 bases sitting between them.

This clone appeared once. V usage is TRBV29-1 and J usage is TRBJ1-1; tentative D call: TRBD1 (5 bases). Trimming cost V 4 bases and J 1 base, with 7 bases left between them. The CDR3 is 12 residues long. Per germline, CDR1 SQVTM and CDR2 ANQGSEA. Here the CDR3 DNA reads TGCAGCGTTGCAAGGGGGAACACTGAAGCTTTCTTT. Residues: CSVARGNTEAFF.

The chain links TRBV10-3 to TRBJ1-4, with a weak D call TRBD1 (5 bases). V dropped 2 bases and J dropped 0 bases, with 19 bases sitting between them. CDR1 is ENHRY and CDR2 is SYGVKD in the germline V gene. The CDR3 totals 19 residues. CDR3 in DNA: TGTGCCATCAGTGAGCTGGACGGGGCTAACTTCGCAACTAATGAAAAACTGTTTTTT. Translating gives CAISELDGANFATNEKLFF.

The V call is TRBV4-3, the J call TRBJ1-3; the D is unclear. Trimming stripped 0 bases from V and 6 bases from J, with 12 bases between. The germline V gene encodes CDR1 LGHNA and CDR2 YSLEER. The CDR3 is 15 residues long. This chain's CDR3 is CASSQEPPPQNTIYF. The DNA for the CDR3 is TGCGCCAGCAGCCAAGAGCCACCACCCCAAAACACCATATATTTT.

The DNA of the CDR3 is TGTGCCACCAGCAGAGACCTCCTTGGAGGTTCCTACGAGCAGTACTTC. Protein product: CATSRDLLGGSYEQYF. J is TRBJ2-7 and V is TRBV15; maybe TRBD2 (5 bases). This CDR3 is built from 16 residues. The germline CDR1 and CDR2 sequences are LNHNV and YYDKDF (reference sequence). The germline V and J ends were trimmed by 0 bases and 1 base, with 13 bases remaining between them.

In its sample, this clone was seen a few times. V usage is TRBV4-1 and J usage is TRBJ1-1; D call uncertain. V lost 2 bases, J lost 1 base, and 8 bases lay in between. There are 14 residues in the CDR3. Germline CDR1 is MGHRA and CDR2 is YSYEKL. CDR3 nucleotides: TGCGCCAGCAGCCAAATGACGGAGAACACTGAAGCTTTCTTT. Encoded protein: CASSQMTENTEAFF.

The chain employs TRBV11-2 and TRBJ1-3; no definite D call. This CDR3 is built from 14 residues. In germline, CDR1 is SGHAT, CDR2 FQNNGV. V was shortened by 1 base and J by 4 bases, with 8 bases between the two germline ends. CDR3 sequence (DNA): TGTGCCAGCAGCTTAGGGGCTACGGGAAACACCATATATTTT. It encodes CASSLGATGNTIYF.

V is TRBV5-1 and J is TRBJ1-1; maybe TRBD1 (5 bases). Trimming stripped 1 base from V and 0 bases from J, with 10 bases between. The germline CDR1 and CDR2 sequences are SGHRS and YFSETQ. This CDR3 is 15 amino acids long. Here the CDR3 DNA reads TGCGCCAGCAGCTTGCGCCCAGGGTTGAACACTGAAGCTTTCTTT. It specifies CASSLRPGLNTEAFF.

For the CDR3, the DNA is TGCGCCAGCAGCCTTGCTACCGGGTACGGCACGGGAGAGACCCAGTACTTC. As protein: CASSLATGYGTGETQYF. The chain carries TRBV4-1 and TRBJ2-5, with unresolved D. The CDR3 has 17 residues. Germline CDR1 reads MGHRA; CDR2 reads YSYEKL. Deletions cut 4 bases from V and 4 bases from J, with 22 bases between.

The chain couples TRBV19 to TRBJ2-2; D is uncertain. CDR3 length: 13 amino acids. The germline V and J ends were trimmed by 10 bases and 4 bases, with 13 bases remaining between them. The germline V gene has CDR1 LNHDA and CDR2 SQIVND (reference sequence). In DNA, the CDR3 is TGTGCCACGGTTGTCAGAGTCACCGGGGAGCTGTTTTTT. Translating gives CATVVRVTGELFF. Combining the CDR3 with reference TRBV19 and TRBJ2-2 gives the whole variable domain DGGITQSPKYLFRKEGQNVTLSCEQNLNHDAMYWYRQDPGQGLRLIYYSQIVNDFQKGDIAEGYSVSREKKESFPLTVTSAQKNPTAFYLCATVVRVTGELFFGEGSRLTVL.